The 11 T cell receptor beta chains listed next were all sequenced from one sample in a study of T cell changes during pregnancy in multiple sclerosis. The protocol was immunoSEQ multiplex PCR, while the TCRdb copy is restricted to in-frame clones and leaves out a portion. The sample lists 45,000 to 65,000 clones, roughly 90% occurring once. Sample: CD4+ T cells from peripheral blood mononuclear cells, taken after pregnancy. Every receptor here comes from a female donor with multiple sclerosis, enrolled in a pregnancy study.

This clone was detected only a few times. The chain has TRBV29-1 and TRBJ2-3; TRBD1 matches at 7 bases. This CDR3 contains 15 residues. Germline V gene sequence: CDR1 SQVTM, CDR2 ANQGSEA. V was pared by 1 base and J by 2 bases, with 6 bases of the junction left unmatched. The CDR3 region is CSVEGTGTLTDTQYF. Here the CDR3 DNA reads TGCAGCGTTGAAGGGACAGGTACACTCACAGATACGCAGTATTTT.

The J gene is TRBJ1-5, the V gene TRBV28, with TRBD1 matching over 10 bases. The CDR3 sequence is 16 residues long. The germline CDR1 and CDR2 sequences are MDHEN and SYDVKM. Trimming cost V 5 bases and J 7 bases; bases outside gene matches: 11. The CDR3 region is CASSPGDRGLGQPQHF. In nucleotides, the CDR3 is TGTGCCAGCAGTCCCGGAGACAGGGGGCTAGGGCAGCCCCAGCATTTT.

The rearrangement uses TRBV11-3 and TRBJ2-7; D is uncertain. Germline V gene lookup returns CDR1 SGHNT and CDR2 YENEEA. Trimming took 1 base from V and 0 from J, leaving 10 bases between them. There are 15 residues in the CDR3. The DNA for the CDR3 is TGTGCCAGCAGCTTAGGCTGGGCAGACTCCTACGAGCAGTACTTC. Its translation is CASSLGWADSYEQYF.

The rearrangement links TRBV5-6 to TRBJ2-5, with 9 bases identical to TRBD2. The CDR3 runs to 15 residues. After removal of 0 bases from V and 5 bases from J, the junction contained 5 bases not matched to a gene. Germline loops: CDR1 SGHDT, CDR2 YYEEEE. The CDR3 spells CASSLEASGMETQYF. CDR3 in DNA: TGTGCCAGCAGCTTGGAGGCTAGCGGGATGGAGACCCAGTACTTC.

The chain uses TRBV5-1 and TRBJ2-5; TRBD2 is a possible D gene (5 bases). Trimming removed 4 bases at V and 0 bases at J, with 16 bases between. The germline gives CDR1 SGHRS, CDR2 YFSETQ. The CDR3 spans 16 residues. The CDR3 DNA sequence: TGCGCCAGCAGCCTACGCCATCGGAGGTACCAAGAGACCCAGTACTTC. Protein: CASSLRHRRYQETQYF.

The chain uses TRBV27 and TRBJ1-3; TRBD1 is a possible D gene (6 bases). The V and J ends lost 6 bases and 4 bases respectively, with 13 bases between them. CDR1 and CDR2 (germline): MNHEY, SMNVEV (reference sequence). The CDR3 is made up of 14 amino acids. CDR3 DNA sequence: TGTGCCAGCAGGAAGACAGGCACCGGAAACACCATATATTTT. This gives the protein CASRKTGTGNTIYF.

The CDR3 bases are TGTGCCACCGCGGACAGGCCGAACACCGGGGAGCTGTTTTTT. This gives the protein CATADRPNTGELFF. This rearrangement joins TRBV28 to TRBJ2-2; 7 nucleotides align to TRBD1. The CDR3 runs 14 residues. Per germline, CDR1 MDHEN and CDR2 SYDVKM. V lost 10 bases to trimming and J lost 0 bases; unmatched junction nucleotides: 5.

This chain links TRBV5-5 with TRBJ1-3, with D uncertain. V was clipped by 3 bases and J by 0 bases, with 16 bases between them. The CDR3 is 17 amino acids. From germline, CDR1 is SGHKS and CDR2 YYEKEE (reference sequence). CDR3: CASSSLAGQLSGNTIYF. CDR3 sequence (DNA): TGTGCCAGCAGCTCCTTGGCGGGCCAGCTCTCTGGAAACACCATATATTTT.

This rearrangement joins TRBV9 to TRBJ2-3; 8 bases align to TRBD2. This CDR3 has 16 residues. Germline loops: CDR1 SGDLS, CDR2 YYNGEE. Trimming cost V 0 bases and J 6 bases; bases outside gene matches: 9. The CDR3 region has the DNA TGTGCCAGCAGCGTAGCTGCTAGCGGGCTATCGGATACGCAGTATTTT. Translating gives CASSVAASGLSDTQYF.

The genes are TRBV5-1 and TRBJ1-2, with D tentatively TRBD1 (5 bases). Trimming took 4 bases from V and 4 from J, leaving 14 bases between them. The CDR3 runs 14 residues. The germline V gene has CDR1 SGHRS and CDR2 YFSETQ. The CDR3 DNA sequence: TGCGCCAGCAGCCCAGGGACTGGCTCCTATGGCTACACCTTC. This gives the protein CASSPGTGSYGYTF. Combining the CDR3 with reference TRBV5-1 and TRBJ1-2 gives the whole variable domain KAGVTQTPRYLIKTRGQQVTLSCSPISGHRSVSWYQQTPGQGLQFLFEYFSETQRNKGNFPGRFSGRQFSNSRSEMNVSTLELGDSALYLCASSPGTGSYGYTFGSGTRLTVV.

The J gene is TRBJ1-2, the V gene TRBV7-9; D is uncertain. V was cut by 1 base and J by 5 bases, with 11 bases left in between. CDR1 and CDR2 (germline): SEHNR, FQNEAQ (reference sequence). The CDR3 is 14 amino acids. The DNA for the CDR3 is TGTGCCAGCAGCTTAGTCGGAGGAGGGTATGGCTACACCTTC. Translation gives CASSLVGGGYGYTF.